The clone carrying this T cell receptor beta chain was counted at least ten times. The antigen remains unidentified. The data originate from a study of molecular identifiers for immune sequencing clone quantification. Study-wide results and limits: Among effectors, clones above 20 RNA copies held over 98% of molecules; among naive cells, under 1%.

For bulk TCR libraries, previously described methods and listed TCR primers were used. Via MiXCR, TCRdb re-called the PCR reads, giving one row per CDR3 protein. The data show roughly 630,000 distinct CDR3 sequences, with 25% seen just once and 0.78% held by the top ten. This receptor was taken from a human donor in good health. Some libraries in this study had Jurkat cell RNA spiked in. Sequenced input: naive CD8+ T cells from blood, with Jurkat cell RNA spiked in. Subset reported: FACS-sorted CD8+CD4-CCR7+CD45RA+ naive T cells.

The CDR3 DNA follows: TGTGCCAGCATAAATGGAGAGACCCAGTACTTC. Translated: CASINGETQYF. V gene TRBV28 combines with J gene TRBJ2-5; D is undetermined. The length of the CDR3 is 11 residues. V was shortened by 7 bases and J by 4 bases, with 7 bases between the two germline ends. The germline gives CDR1 MDHEN, CDR2 SYDVKM.